These 5 T cell receptor beta chains were sequenced from one sample in a study of OX40 agonist ivuxolimab in advanced cancers. Here immunoSEQ multiplex PCR was the method, and the copy in TCRdb shows in-frame clones only, minus some. This table has approximately 79,000 clones, nearly 95% appearing once. The material sequenced was CD4+ or CD8+ T cells sorted from blood, taken in a trial of the OX40 agonist ivuxolimab. The source is an adult with an advanced solid tumor such as melanoma, head and neck, liver or kidney cancer.

The V and J genes are TRBV4-3 and TRBJ1-1; D may be TRBD1 (5 bases). This CDR3 comprises 16 residues. Trimming left V 0 bases short and J 3 bases short, with 14 bases between. From germline, CDR1 is LGHNA and CDR2 YSLEER. CDR3 region: CASSQDVTQGYTEAFF. The CDR3 DNA reads TGCGCCAGCAGCCAAGATGTGACCCAGGGATACACTGAAGCTTTCTTT.

J is TRBJ2-7 and V is TRBV27; the D gene is possibly TRBD2 (7 bases). Trimming shortened V by 8 bases and J by 7 bases, and 18 bases separated the two germline ends. This CDR3 comprises 13 residues. From germline, CDR1 is MNHEY and CDR2 SMNVEV (reference sequence). In DNA, the CDR3 is TGTGCCAGCCGCTACGGGGGAGGGGGGGAGCAGTACTTC. This codes for CASRYGGGGEQYF.

The chain joins TRBV5-1 to TRBJ1-5, with a weak D call TRBD1 (6 bases). V was shortened by 0 bases and J by 1 base, with 11 bases between the two germline ends. The CDR3 is 16 residues long. Germline CDR1 SGHRS, CDR2 YFSETQ. The chain's CDR3 is CASSLEGTGSNQPQHF. CDR3 sequence (DNA): TGCGCCAGCAGCTTGGAGGGCACAGGGAGCAATCAGCCCCAGCATTTT.

The chain couples TRBV4-2 to TRBJ1-1, with D perhaps TRBD1 (6 bases). CDR3 size: 15 residues. V lost 0 bases to trimming and J lost 2 bases, with 10 bases between them. Germline CDR1 reads LGHNA; CDR2 reads YNFKEQ. The CDR3 spells CASSQETGLNTEAFF. CDR3 DNA: TGTGCCAGCAGCCAAGAAACAGGGCTAAACACTGAAGCTTTCTTT.

This clone was found once. V usage is TRBV7-9 and J usage is TRBJ1-2; D gene unclear. V dropped 5 bases and J dropped 0 bases, with 25 bases sitting between them. The CDR3 has 19 residues. From germline, CDR1 is SEHNR and CDR2 FQNEAQ (reference sequence). The chain's CDR3 is CASSPPAGRSGTSNYGYTF. The CDR3 DNA follows: TGTGCCAGCAGCCCCCCGGCTGGGCGGTCAGGCACTTCTAACTATGGCTACACCTTC.